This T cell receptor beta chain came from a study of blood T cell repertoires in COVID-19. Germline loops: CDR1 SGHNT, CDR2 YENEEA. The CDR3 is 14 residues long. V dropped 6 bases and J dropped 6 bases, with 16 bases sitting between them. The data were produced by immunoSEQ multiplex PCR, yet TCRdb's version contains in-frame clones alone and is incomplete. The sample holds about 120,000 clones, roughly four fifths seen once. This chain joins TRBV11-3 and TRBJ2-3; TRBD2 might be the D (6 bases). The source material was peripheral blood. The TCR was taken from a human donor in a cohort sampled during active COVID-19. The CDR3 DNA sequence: TGTGCCAGCAGACTGACTAGTTATTCCGATACGCAGTATTTT. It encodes CASRLTSYSDTQYF.